These 8 T cell receptor beta chains share one sample of origin, sequenced in a study of monozygotic twins with inflammatory bowel disease. TCRdb reprocessed the 5' RACE reads, with one entry per CDR3 protein and no DNA. This table lists a few hundred thousand distinct CDR3 sequences. The sample consisted of blood. These receptors came from a human donor with ulcerative colitis or Crohn's disease, or a healthy co-twin of an affected twin (not recorded which).

The chain recombines TRBV7-2 with TRBJ1-3; no DNA is available, so the TRBD1 call from TCRdb remains unchecked. This CDR3 has 16 amino acids. CDR1 and CDR2 (germline): SGHTA, FQGNSA. This chain's CDR3 is CASSLALADRENTIYF.

CDR3 amino acids: CASSLVAVQETQYF. This chain joins TRBV7-2 and TRBJ2-5. CDR3 length: 14 amino acids. CDR1 SGHTA and CDR2 FQGNSA come from the germline V gene.

This rearrangement joins TRBV7-2 to TRBJ1-5. CDR1 is SGHTA and CDR2 is FQGNSA in the germline V gene. This CDR3 is built from 13 residues. The CDR3 spells CASSFNRNQPQHF.

The V and J genes are TRBV20-1 and TRBJ2-7; no DNA is available, so the TRBD2 call from TCRdb remains unchecked. Germline V gene data show CDR1 as DFQATT and CDR2 as SNEGSKA (reference sequence). CDR3 length: 13 residues. The chain's CDR3 is CSAGRTAAYEQYF.

The chain uses TRBV29-1 and TRBJ2-5; lacking DNA, the TRBD1 call made by TCRdb goes unchecked. CDR1 SQVTM and CDR2 ANQGSEA come from the germline V gene. The CDR3 sequence is 13 residues long. CDR3: CSVTGQSKETQYF.

The chain uses TRBV10-3 and TRBJ2-2. The V gene's germline CDR1 is ENHRY and CDR2 SYGVKD. The CDR3 loop spans 12 amino acids. CDR3 sequence reads: CAISEYTGELFF.

This chain links TRBV5-1 with TRBJ2-4; without DNA, the TCRdb call of TRBD1 cannot be checked. Germline V CDR1 and CDR2: SGHRS, YFSETQ. The CDR3 length is 13 residues. The chain's CDR3 is CASAPTVGVIQYF.

The V call is TRBV20-1, the J call TRBJ2-3; the D gene TCRdb calls, TRBD1, cannot be checked with no DNA. CDR1 is DFQATT and CDR2 is SNEGSKA in the germline V gene (reference sequence). The CDR3 is 13 amino acids. The CDR3 loop is CSAMEAGTNTQYF.